The entry that follows covers one T cell receptor beta chain sequence. This sample is part of a study of blood T cell repertoires in COVID-19. Per germline, CDR1 SGHRS and CDR2 YFSETQ. V gave up 4 bases and J gave up 4 bases, with 14 bases separating them. CDR3 length equals 15 residues. TCRdb keeps only in-frame clones here, not all; method: immunoSEQ multiplex PCR. This sample has around 140,000 clones, with 70% to 90% found just once. Material for sequencing was peripheral blood. The rearrangement uses TRBV5-1 and TRBJ1-4, with D perhaps TRBD1 (5 bases). This TCR derives from a man between 65 and 80 years old with active COVID-19. The CDR3 region has the DNA TGCGCCAGCAGCCGCATCGGACAAGTTAATGAAAAACTGTTTTTT. It is translated as CASSRIGQVNEKLFF.